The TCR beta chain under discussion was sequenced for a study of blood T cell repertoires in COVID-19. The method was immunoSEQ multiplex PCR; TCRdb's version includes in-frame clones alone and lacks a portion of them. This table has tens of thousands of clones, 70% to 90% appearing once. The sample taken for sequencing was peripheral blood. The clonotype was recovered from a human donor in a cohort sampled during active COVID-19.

The CDR3 nucleotides read TGTGCCAGCAGTTACACGGGTTACGAGCAGTACTTC. It translates to CASSYTGYEQYF. The chain couples TRBV6-2 or TRBV6-3 to TRBJ2-7; D gene unclear. The CDR3 runs to 12 residues. Looked up from germline, CDR1 is MNHEY and CDR2 is SVGEGT. Trimming pared 2 bases from V and 4 bases from J, leaving 6 bases between.